The 25 T cell receptor beta chains given below trace back to one sample, sequenced in a study of OX40 agonist ivuxolimab in advanced cancers. Data came from immunoSEQ multiplex PCR; TCRdb stores just in-frame clones and leaves some out. Of about 76,000 clones listed, about 87% were seen once; the top ten hold 5.5% to 7.5%. The source material was CD4+ or CD8+ T cells sorted from blood, sampled in a trial of the OX40 agonist ivuxolimab. The receptors come from an adult with an advanced solid tumor such as melanoma, head and neck, liver or kidney cancer.

The V and J genes are TRBV4-3 and TRBJ2-3; D perhaps matches TRBD2 (5 bases). Germline V gene sequence: CDR1 LGHNA, CDR2 YSLEER. V lost 5 bases, J lost 2 bases, and 17 bases lay in between. The CDR3 runs to 16 residues. This CDR3 is CASSSAGWGDTDTQYF. CDR3 DNA: TGCGCCAGCAGCTCTGCCGGTTGGGGAGACACAGATACGCAGTATTTT.

V is TRBV7-8 and J is TRBJ2-7; D call uncertain. The germline V gene encodes CDR1 SGHVS and CDR2 FQNEAQ. The V end was cut by 1 base, the J end by 0 bases, with 7 bases between. The CDR3 sequence is 14 residues long. This CDR3 reads CASSLGVSSYEQYF. The CDR3 DNA reads TGTGCCAGCAGCTTAGGTGTCAGCTCCTACGAGCAGTACTTC.

The V call is TRBV19, the J call TRBJ1-3; D not certain. In germline, CDR1 is LNHDA, CDR2 SQIVND (reference sequence). The V end lost 2 bases, the J end lost 0 bases, and 8 bases lay between the germline ends. The CDR3 is 15 residues long. The CDR3 bases are TGTGCCAGTAGTATAAGACGCCCCTCTGGAAACACCATATATTTT. Its translation: CASSIRRPSGNTIYF.

The chain has TRBV2 and TRBJ2-7, with 7 bases identical to TRBD1. Germline CDR1 and CDR2: SNHLY and FYNNEI. The ends lost 6 bases at V and 0 bases at J; junction bases unmatched: 5. The CDR3 consists of 14 residues. CDR3 sequence (DNA): TGTGCCAGCAGCGCGACAGGGTCCTCCTACGAGCAGTACTTC. Translation: CASSATGSSYEQYF.

This clone came up once. The chain combines TRBV10-3 with TRBJ1-4; 9 bases are a match to TRBD1. The V and J ends lost 11 bases and 8 bases, in that order; junction bases with no gene match: 6. Germline V lookup: CDR1 ENHRY, CDR2 SYGVKD. This CDR3 region has 12 residues. The CDR3 region has the DNA TGTGCCTCCGGGACAGGGTACGAAAAACTGTTTTTT. Translated: CASGTGYEKLFF.

The chain has TRBV7-2 and TRBJ1-5; no clear D. V lost 2 bases and J 6 bases, leaving 5 bases between the germline ends. Germline CDR1 SGHTA, CDR2 FQGNSA. The CDR3 has 12 amino acids. CDR3 region: CASSLNGQPQHF. The CDR3 nucleotides read TGTGCCAGCAGCTTAAACGGTCAGCCCCAGCATTTT.

The rearrangement uses TRBV5-1 and TRBJ2-3; D ambiguous. Germline values: CDR1 SGHRS, CDR2 YFSETQ. The V gene lost 4 bases and the J gene lost 5 bases, with 14 bases spanning the gap. The CDR3 runs to 14 residues. CDR3 protein: CASSRLGWKDTQYF. DNA for the CDR3: TGCGCCAGCAGCCGTCTAGGGTGGAAAGATACGCAGTATTTT.

The V call is TRBV5-6, the J call TRBJ2-3; 11 nucleotides line up with TRBD2. V lost 3 bases to trimming and J lost 6 bases; unmatched junction nucleotides: 3. There are 14 residues in the CDR3. Germline V gene data show CDR1 as SGHDT and CDR2 as YYEEEE. This CDR3 is CASSWGLAEDTQYF. The CDR3 DNA reads TGTGCCAGCAGCTGGGGACTAGCGGAGGATACGCAGTATTTT.

The chain recombines TRBV7-2 with TRBJ2-4; no reliable D call. The V gene lost 2 bases and the J gene lost 0 bases, with 14 bases spanning the gap. The CDR3 sequence is 17 residues long. The germline CDR1 and CDR2 sequences are SGHTA and FQGNSA. CDR3 nucleotide sequence: TGTGCCAGCAGCTTACTTCCTGGGTTCCTAGCCAAAAACATTCAGTACTTC. Translating it yields CASSLLPGFLAKNIQYF.

This chain joins TRBV6-5 and TRBJ2-7; weak D call: TRBD2 (7 bases). The CDR3 length is 13 residues. Per the germline V gene, CDR1 is MNHEY and CDR2 is SVGAGI. The germline V and J ends were trimmed by 4 bases and 6 bases, with 13 bases remaining between them. DNA for the CDR3: TGTGCCAGCAGTTTTCGGGGGGCGGTCGAGCAGTACTTC. It translates to CASSFRGAVEQYF.

V and J are TRBV9 and TRBJ2-7; TRBD2 aligns across 7 bases. Germline-derived CDR1 and CDR2 are SGDLS and YYNGEE. The CDR3 is made up of 14 amino acids. The J segment lost 7 bases and the V segment lost 0 bases, leaving 7 bases of the junction unmatched. CDR3 sequence (DNA): TGTGCCAGCAGCGTAGGGGAGGGACGGAGGGAGCAGTACTTC. It encodes CASSVGEGRREQYF.

The genes are TRBV18 and TRBJ2-7; D possibly corresponds to TRBD2 (6 bases). The CDR3 sequence is 14 residues long. V was trimmed by 6 bases and J by 2 bases, leaving 14 bases between them. Germline V gene lookup returns CDR1 KGHSH and CDR2 LQKENI. The CDR3 is CASSSPAGTYEQYF. CDR3 bases: TGTGCCAGCTCCTCCCCCGCGGGAACCTACGAGCAGTACTTC.

The chain recombines TRBV5-1 with TRBJ2-5; D assignment may be TRBD1 or TRBD2 (5 bases each). The length of the CDR3 is 15 residues. The ends were cut back, 6 bases at V and 3 bases at J, with 18 bases in the middle. Germline V gene lookup returns CDR1 SGHRS and CDR2 YFSETQ. The chain's CDR3 is CASTWKTGRKETQYF. CDR3 DNA sequence: TGCGCCAGCACCTGGAAAACGGGACGGAAAGAGACCCAGTACTTC.

The chain couples TRBV5-1 to TRBJ1-1; D gene uncertain. Germline CDR1 reads SGHRS; CDR2 reads YFSETQ. The CDR3 is made up of 13 amino acids. V was shortened by 0 bases and J by 1 base, with 4 bases between the two germline ends. The CDR3 loop reads CASSLGANTEAFF. The CDR3 coding sequence is TGCGCCAGCAGCTTGGGAGCGAACACTGAAGCTTTCTTT.

V is TRBV10-3 and J is TRBJ1-2; TRBD1 matches at 8 bases. CDR1 is ENHRY and CDR2 is SYGVKD in the germline V gene. The CDR3 contains 12 residues. Trimming cost V 10 bases and J 2 bases; bases outside gene matches: 3. The CDR3 DNA reads TGTGCCACCCGGGACAGGAACTATGGCTACACCTTC. Residues: CATRDRNYGYTF.

This clone was counted once. The V call is TRBV4-1, the J call TRBJ2-7; D gene ambiguous. The CDR3 runs to 12 residues. CDR1 is MGHRA, CDR2 YSYEKL, per germline. V lost 1 base and J 6 bases, leaving 7 bases between the germline ends. CDR3: CASSQVVSEQYF. The DNA for the CDR3 is TGCGCCAGCAGCCAAGTGGTCTCCGAGCAGTACTTC.

The chain has TRBV18 and TRBJ1-2; no firm D call. The CDR3 contains 15 residues. Between the trimmed V and J ends, which lost 5 bases and 0 bases, there was a span of 13 bases. CDR1 and CDR2 (germline): KGHSH, LQKENI. CDR3 DNA sequence: TGTGCCAGCTCATCATCAGGAAGCGCTAACTATGGCTACACCTTC. Protein product: CASSSSGSANYGYTF.

This clone was seen once. The chain's CDR3 is CASSPRTGSYGYTF. In DNA, the CDR3 is TGTGCCAGCAGCCCCCGAACAGGGAGCTATGGCTACACCTTC. J is TRBJ1-2 and V is TRBV7-2, with D possibly being TRBD1 (6 bases). The germline V gene has CDR1 SGHTA and CDR2 FQGNSA. CDR3 size: 14 residues. V was cut by 5 bases and J by 4 bases, with 14 bases left in between.

The chain recombines TRBV13 with TRBJ1-4, with TRBD1 matching over 9 bases. V shed 5 bases and J 8 bases; nucleotides not matched to a gene: 6. Germline CDR1 and CDR2: PRHDT and FYEKMQ (reference sequence). The CDR3 contains 14 residues. In DNA, the CDR3 is TGTGCCAGCAGCCCAGGGACAGGGATCGAAAAACTGTTTTTT. Its translation is CASSPGTGIEKLFF.

The chain uses TRBV11-2 and TRBJ2-2, with 8 nucleotides matching TRBD2. Germline V CDR1 and CDR2: SGHAT, FQNNGV. This CDR3 has 17 residues. J gave up 7 bases and V 0 bases, and 10 bases lay outside the gene matches. The CDR3 bases are TGTGCCAGCAGCTTAGATGGCAGCGGGAGTTGGGACGGGGAGCTGTTTTTT. Its translation is CASSLDGSGSWDGELFF.

This chain uses TRBV15 with TRBJ2-3; D is perhaps TRBD1 or TRBD2 (5 bases each). The CDR3 has 16 residues. Germline lookup yields CDR1 LNHNV and CDR2 YYDKDF (reference sequence). V was trimmed by 0 bases and J by 5 bases, leaving 15 bases between them. As DNA, the CDR3 is TGTGCCACCAGCAGAGAACTAGGACTTCAGGGAGATACGCAGTATTTT. Its protein is CATSRELGLQGDTQYF.

The chain is built from TRBV2 and TRBJ1-6, with D tentatively TRBD1 (5 bases). V was trimmed by 8 bases and J by 8 bases, leaving 7 bases between them. Germline-derived CDR1 and CDR2 are SNHLY and FYNNEI. The CDR3 contains 11 residues. CDR3 bases: TGTGCCAGCCTCAGGGATTCACCCCTCCACTTT. Amino acids: CASLRDSPLHF. The whole variable domain, remainder taken from reference TRBV2 and TRBJ1-6, is EPEVTQTPSHQVTQMGQEVILRCVPISNHLYFYWYRQILGQKVEFLVSFYNNEISEKSEIFDDQFSVERPDGSNFTLKIRSTKLEDSAMYFCASLRDSPLHFGNGTRLTVT.

The chain employs TRBV5-1 and TRBJ2-7, with D hard to call. Germline-derived CDR1 and CDR2 are SGHRS and YFSETQ. Trimming cost V 2 bases and J 1 base, with 7 bases left between them. The CDR3 spans 13 residues. In nucleotides, the CDR3 is TGCGCCAGCAGCTTACAAGAGTCCTACGAGCAGTACTTC. Encoded protein: CASSLQESYEQYF.

The V call is TRBV11-3, the J call TRBJ2-7; D is possibly TRBD1 or TRBD2 (5 bases each). V lost 6 bases and J 6 bases, leaving 21 bases between the germline ends. The CDR3 covers 15 residues. Germline V gene sequence: CDR1 SGHNT, CDR2 YENEEA. The CDR3 spells CASSPIVTTGSEQYF. CDR3 coding DNA: TGTGCCAGCAGTCCTATAGTGACTACAGGCAGCGAGCAGTACTTC.

The V gene is TRBV2, the J gene TRBJ1-3, with no clear D. Trimming took 11 bases from V and 0 from J, leaving 11 bases between them. Germline V lookup: CDR1 SNHLY, CDR2 FYNNEI. The length of the CDR3 is 13 residues. CDR3 sequence: CAGQANSGNTIYF. CDR3 nucleotides: TGTGCCGGGCAGGCCAACTCTGGAAACACCATATATTTT.